This T cell receptor beta chain is drawn from a study of blood T cell repertoires in COVID-19. Study-level background: Some COVID-19 samples were acute and others convalescent; all came from the United States, Italy and Spain. Sources were T cells, B-cell-depleted T cells, or PBMCs; the material itself was cDNA or gDNA.

Germline loops: CDR1 MDHEN, CDR2 SYDVKM. V lost 6 bases and J lost 0, with 21 bases in between. This CDR3 is built from 18 residues. In the authors' methods: Estimation of nucleated cell counts relied on the amplification of reference gene primers. Data came from immunoSEQ multiplex PCR; TCRdb stores just in-frame clones and leaves some out. That table is the source of V, J and clone size, and D and trimming were worked out from the DNA. The sample yields 250,000 to 300,000 clones, approximately 86% seen once. The Seattle patients joined while their infection was active and were tracked longitudinally afterward.

This clonotype originated in a woman in her sixties or seventies with COVID-19, enrolled during active disease. Sequences were obtained from peripheral blood. The chain couples TRBV28 to TRBJ1-5; D perhaps matches TRBD1 (6 bases). Here the CDR3 reads CASRRQEVAYYSNQPQHF. CDR3 nucleotides: TGTGCCAGCAGACGACAGGAGGTAGCCTACTATAGCAATCAGCCCCAGCATTTT.